This TCR beta chain was sequenced during a study of T cells in Graves' hyperthyroidism and ophthalmopathy. The CDR3 is 17 residues long. With V trimmed by 5 bases and J by 4 bases, 14 bases remained unmatched. The germline gives CDR1 MNHNS, CDR2 SASEGT. Study conclusions and caveats: Ophthalmopathy was model-predicted a median roughly 6.3 months pre-onset.

The sample holds a few counts of this clonotype. Its cognate antigen is unknown. TCR beta CDR3 regions were amplified from RNA. During a first-round RT-PCR of the TCR CDR3, the HTBI primer set was used. TCRdb re-called the multiplex PCR reads with MiXCR, one entry per CDR3 protein. The table lists 450,000 to 650,000 distinct CDR3 sequences, 12% to 15% of them singletons. The chain joins TRBV6-1 to TRBJ1-3; TRBD1 agrees at 7 bases. The specimen was blood. The clonotype comes from a woman between 18 and 29 years old with Graves' ophthalmopathy. CDR3 residues: CASSNSWGQSAGNTIYF. CDR3 in DNA: TGTGCCAGCAGTAATTCTTGGGGACAGTCAGCAGGAAACACCATATATTTT.